This is a list of T cell receptor beta chains from one sample in a study of T cell repertoires in aging, cancer and after chemotherapy. Each CDR3 protein gets one entry after TCRdb re-called the multiplex PCR reads with MiXCR. The repertoire consists of roughly 9,800 distinct CDR3 sequences, with 30% to 40% occurring once and the leading ten covering roughly 1.5%. Sequencing was performed on blood. Source of these receptors: a human donor in good health. Both conserved end residues are part of each CDR3. The order of the fields is CDR3 length, clone size, D gene, V gene, J gene, CDR3 DNA, CDR3 protein. The D gene is left open where the match is weak. Rows may omit the clone size; those that give it use once, few, many or a size class.

cdr3_length: 15; clone_size: -; d_call: -; v_call: TRBV19; j_call: TRBJ2-3; cdr3_nt: TGTGCCAGTAGTCCGCGAAGTCCTCGCACAGATACGCAGTATTTT; cdr3_aa: CASSPRSPRTDTQYF
cdr3_length: 13; clone_size: -; d_call: -; v_call: TRBV19; j_call: TRBJ1-1; cdr3_nt: TGTGCCAGTAGTATAGCGGCTTTTCCTGAAGCTTTCTTT; cdr3_aa: CASSIAAFPEAFF
cdr3_length: 18; clone_size: few; d_call: TRBD2; v_call: TRBV7-9; j_call: TRBJ2-3; cdr3_nt: TGTGCCAGCAGCCCTGGGAGTAGCGGGGGCCCTAGCACAGATACGCAGTATTTT; cdr3_aa: CASSPGSSGGPSTDTQYF
cdr3_length: 14; clone_size: -; d_call: -; v_call: TRBV7-6; j_call: TRBJ1-3; cdr3_nt: TGTGCTAGCACCTTACGGTCCTCTGGAAACACCATATATTTT; cdr3_aa: CASTLRSSGNTIYF
cdr3_length: 12; clone_size: few; d_call: -; v_call: TRBV30; j_call: TRBJ2-2; cdr3_nt: TGTGCCTGGAGTGTAGACACCGGGGAGCTGTTTTTT; cdr3_aa: CAWSVDTGELFF
cdr3_length: 15; clone_size: few; d_call: -; v_call: TRBV10-1; j_call: TRBJ1-3; cdr3_nt: TGCGCCAGCAGTGTGGGGGCCAACTCTGGAAACACCATATATTTT; cdr3_aa: CASSVGANSGNTIYF
cdr3_length: 13; clone_size: few; d_call: -; v_call: TRBV19; j_call: TRBJ1-2; cdr3_nt: TGTGCCAGTATGGGGTTAGCTAACTATGGCTACACCTTC; cdr3_aa: CASMGLANYGYTF
cdr3_length: 14; clone_size: few; d_call: -; v_call: TRBV6-5; j_call: TRBJ1-2; cdr3_nt: TGTGCCAGCAGTTACTCTGGACAGAACTATGGCTACACCTTC; cdr3_aa: CASSYSGQNYGYTF
cdr3_length: 17; clone_size: -; d_call: -; v_call: TRBV9; j_call: TRBJ2-4; cdr3_nt: TGTGCCAGCAGCGTAGATGCTGAGGATGGGACCAAAAACATTCAGTACTTC; cdr3_aa: CASSVDAEDGTKNIQYF
cdr3_length: 12; clone_size: few; d_call: TRBD1; v_call: TRBV12-3/TRBV12-4; j_call: TRBJ1-2; cdr3_nt: TGTGCCAGCAGACAGGGGACCTATGGCTACACCTTC; cdr3_aa: CASRQGTYGYTF
cdr3_length: 14; clone_size: few; d_call: -; v_call: TRBV12-3/TRBV12-4; j_call: TRBJ1-1; cdr3_nt: TGTGCCAGCAGTCCCAGGACTGTGAACACTGAAGCTTTCTTT; cdr3_aa: CASSPRTVNTEAFF
cdr3_length: 13; clone_size: -; d_call: -; v_call: TRBV7-6; j_call: TRBJ2-3; cdr3_nt: TGTGCCAGCAGCCTCGCCAATACAGATACGCAGTATTTT; cdr3_aa: CASSLANTDTQYF
cdr3_length: 15; clone_size: medium-sized; d_call: -; v_call: TRBV29-1; j_call: TRBJ1-2; cdr3_nt: TGCAGCGTTGGTCATTCGGGCAGGGGTACCTATGGCTACACCTTC; cdr3_aa: CSVGHSGRGTYGYTF
cdr3_length: 14; clone_size: once; d_call: TRBD1; v_call: TRBV28; j_call: TRBJ2-5; cdr3_nt: TGTGCCAGCAGTTTTTTCCAGGGGGAAGGGACCCAGTACTTC; cdr3_aa: CASSFFQGEGTQYF
cdr3_length: 15; clone_size: -; d_call: -; v_call: TRBV6-6; j_call: TRBJ1-4; cdr3_nt: TGTGCCAGCAGTTACGGGCGGACAACTAATGAAAAACTGTTTTTT; cdr3_aa: CASSYGRTTNEKLFF
cdr3_length: 13; clone_size: -; d_call: TRBD1; v_call: TRBV5-4; j_call: TRBJ1-2; cdr3_nt: TGTGCCAGCAGCTTGTACAGGGGGCAAGGCTACACCTTC; cdr3_aa: CASSLYRGQGYTF
cdr3_length: 13; clone_size: -; d_call: TRBD1; v_call: TRBV11-2; j_call: TRBJ2-7; cdr3_nt: TGTGCCAGCAGCCGGGACAGGGGATACGAGCAGTACTTC; cdr3_aa: CASSRDRGYEQYF
cdr3_length: 12; clone_size: -; d_call: -; v_call: TRBV7-2; j_call: TRBJ1-1; cdr3_nt: TGTGCCAGCAGCCAGAGGGGGTTGCGGGCTTTCTTT; cdr3_aa: CASSQRGLRAFF
cdr3_length: 16; clone_size: once; d_call: -; v_call: TRBV12-3/TRBV12-4; j_call: TRBJ2-5; cdr3_nt: TGTGCCAGCAGCTGGGGAGGCGGGGGCGACCAAGAGACCCAGTACTTC; cdr3_aa: CASSWGGGGDQETQYF
cdr3_length: 14; clone_size: -; d_call: TRBD1; v_call: TRBV27; j_call: TRBJ1-2; cdr3_nt: TGTGCCAGCAGTTCGGGACAGGGACTCTATGGCTACACCTTC; cdr3_aa: CASSSGQGLYGYTF
cdr3_length: 15; clone_size: -; d_call: -; v_call: TRBV18; j_call: TRBJ1-2; cdr3_nt: TGTGCCAGCTCACCGACCGCAACAGGGTTGGGTGGCTACACCTTC; cdr3_aa: CASSPTATGLGGYTF
cdr3_length: 14; clone_size: -; d_call: -; v_call: TRBV2; j_call: TRBJ1-6; cdr3_nt: TGTGCCAGCAGTGATTGGGTGGATAATTCACCCCTCCACTTT; cdr3_aa: CASSDWVDNSPLHF
cdr3_length: 16; clone_size: few; d_call: TRBD1; v_call: TRBV5-6; j_call: TRBJ1-2; cdr3_nt: TGTGCCAGCAGCAGACAGGGGGCGCTTGCTAACTATGGCTACACCTTC; cdr3_aa: CASSRQGALANYGYTF
cdr3_length: 15; clone_size: -; d_call: TRBD1; v_call: TRBV6-1; j_call: TRBJ2-1; cdr3_nt: TGTGCCAGCAGTCTTCGGGACAGGGAGTACAATGAGCAGTTCTTC; cdr3_aa: CASSLRDREYNEQFF
cdr3_length: 12; clone_size: -; d_call: TRBD1; v_call: TRBV29-1; j_call: TRBJ1-1; cdr3_nt: TGCAGCGGGCGGGACAGGGCCCCCGAAGCTTTCTTT; cdr3_aa: CSGRDRAPEAFF